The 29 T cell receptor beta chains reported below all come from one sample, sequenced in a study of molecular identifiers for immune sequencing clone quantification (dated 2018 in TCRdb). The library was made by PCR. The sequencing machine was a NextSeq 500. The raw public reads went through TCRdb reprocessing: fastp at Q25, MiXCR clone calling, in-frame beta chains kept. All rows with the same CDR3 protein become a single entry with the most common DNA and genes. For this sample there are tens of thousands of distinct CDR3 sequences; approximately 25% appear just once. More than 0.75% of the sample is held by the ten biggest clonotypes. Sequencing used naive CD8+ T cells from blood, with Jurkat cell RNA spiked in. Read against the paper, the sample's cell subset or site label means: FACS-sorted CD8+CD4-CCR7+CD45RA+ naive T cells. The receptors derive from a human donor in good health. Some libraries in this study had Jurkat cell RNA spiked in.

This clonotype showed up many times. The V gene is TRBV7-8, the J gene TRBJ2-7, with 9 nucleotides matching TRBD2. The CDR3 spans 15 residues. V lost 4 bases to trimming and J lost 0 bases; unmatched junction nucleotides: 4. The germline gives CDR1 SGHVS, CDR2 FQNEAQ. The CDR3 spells CASSSGAGGSYEQYF. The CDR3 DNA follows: TGTGCCAGCAGCTCCGGAGCGGGGGGCTCCTACGAGCAGTACTTC.

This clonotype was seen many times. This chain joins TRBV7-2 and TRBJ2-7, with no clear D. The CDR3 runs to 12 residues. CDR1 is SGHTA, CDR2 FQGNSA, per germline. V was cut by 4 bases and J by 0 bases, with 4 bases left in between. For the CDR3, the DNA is TGTGCCAGCAGCTCACTCTCCTACGAGCAGTACTTC. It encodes CASSSLSYEQYF.

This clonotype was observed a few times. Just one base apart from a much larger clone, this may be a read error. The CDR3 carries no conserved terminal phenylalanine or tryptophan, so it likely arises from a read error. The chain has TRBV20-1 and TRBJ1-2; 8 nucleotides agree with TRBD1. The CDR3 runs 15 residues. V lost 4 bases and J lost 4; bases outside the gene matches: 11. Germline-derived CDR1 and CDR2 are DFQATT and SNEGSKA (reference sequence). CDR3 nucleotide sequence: TGCAGTGCTACGAGTGGACAGGGCTTCTCCTATGGCTACACCCTC. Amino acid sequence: CSATSGQGFSYGYTL.

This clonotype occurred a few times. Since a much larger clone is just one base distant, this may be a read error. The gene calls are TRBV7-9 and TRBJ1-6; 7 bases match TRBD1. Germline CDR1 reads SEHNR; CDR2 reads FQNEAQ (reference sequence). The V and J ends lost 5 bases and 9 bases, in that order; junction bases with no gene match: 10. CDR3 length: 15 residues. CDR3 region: CASSTTGPGGSPLHF. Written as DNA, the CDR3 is TGTGCCAGCAGCACCACCGGGCCAGGGGGTTCACCCCTCCACTTT.

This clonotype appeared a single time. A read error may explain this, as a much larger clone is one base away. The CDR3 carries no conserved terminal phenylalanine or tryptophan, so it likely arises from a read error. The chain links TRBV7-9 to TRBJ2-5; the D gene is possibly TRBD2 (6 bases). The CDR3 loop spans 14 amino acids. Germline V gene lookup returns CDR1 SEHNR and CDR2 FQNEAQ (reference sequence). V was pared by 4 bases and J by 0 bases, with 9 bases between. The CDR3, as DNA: TGTGCCAGCAGCTATAGCGGAAACCAAGAGACCCAGTACCTC. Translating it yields CASSYSGNQETQYL.

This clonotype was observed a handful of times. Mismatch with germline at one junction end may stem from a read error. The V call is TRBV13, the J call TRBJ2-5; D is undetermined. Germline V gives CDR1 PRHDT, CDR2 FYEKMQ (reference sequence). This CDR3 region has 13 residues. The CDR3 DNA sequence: TGTGCCAGCAGCTTAGGGGTTCAAGAGACCCGGTACTTC. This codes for CASSLGVQETRYF.

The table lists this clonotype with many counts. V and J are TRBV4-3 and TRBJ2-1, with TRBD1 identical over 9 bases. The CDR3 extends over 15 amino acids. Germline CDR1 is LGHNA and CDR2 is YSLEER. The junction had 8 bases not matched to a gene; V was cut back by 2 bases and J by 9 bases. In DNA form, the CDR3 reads TGCGCCAGCAGCCAAACGACAGGGGGATTAGGTGAGCAGTTCTTC. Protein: CASSQTTGGLGEQFF.

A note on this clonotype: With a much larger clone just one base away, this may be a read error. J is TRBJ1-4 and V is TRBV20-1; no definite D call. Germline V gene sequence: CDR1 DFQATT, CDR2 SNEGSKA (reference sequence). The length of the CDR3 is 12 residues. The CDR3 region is CSANGEWEKLLF. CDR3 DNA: TGCAGTGCTAACGGGGAATGGGAAAAACTGTTGTTT.

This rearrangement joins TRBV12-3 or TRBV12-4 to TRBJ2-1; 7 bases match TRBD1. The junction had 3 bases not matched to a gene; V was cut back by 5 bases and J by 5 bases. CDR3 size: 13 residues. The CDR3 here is CASSQGDHNEQFF. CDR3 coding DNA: TGTGCCAGCAGTCAGGGGGACCACAATGAGCAGTTCTTC.

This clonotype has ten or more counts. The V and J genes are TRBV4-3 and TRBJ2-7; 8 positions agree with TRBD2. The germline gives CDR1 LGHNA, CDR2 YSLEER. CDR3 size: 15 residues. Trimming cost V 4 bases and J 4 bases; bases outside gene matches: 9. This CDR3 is CASSPSGAGAYEQYF. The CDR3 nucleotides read TGCGCCAGCAGCCCCTCGGGAGCGGGGGCATACGAGCAGTACTTC.

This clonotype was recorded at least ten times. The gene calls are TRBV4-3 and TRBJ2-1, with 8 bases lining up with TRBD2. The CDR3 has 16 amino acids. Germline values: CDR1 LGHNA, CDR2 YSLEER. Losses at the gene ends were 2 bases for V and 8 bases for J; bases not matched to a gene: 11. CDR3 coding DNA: TGCGCCAGCAGCCAAACTCTAGCGGGTCCCTGGGATGAGCAGTTCTTC. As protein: CASSQTLAGPWDEQFF.

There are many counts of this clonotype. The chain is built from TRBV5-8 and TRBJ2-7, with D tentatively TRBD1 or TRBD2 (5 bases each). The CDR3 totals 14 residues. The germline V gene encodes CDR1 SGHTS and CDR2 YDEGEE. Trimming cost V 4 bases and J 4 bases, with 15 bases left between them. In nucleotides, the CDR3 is TGTGCCAGCAGCAACCCAGGGTCGGGGTACGAGCAGTACTTC. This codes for CASSNPGSGYEQYF. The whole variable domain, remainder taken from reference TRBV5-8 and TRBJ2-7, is EAGVTQSPTHLIKTRGQQATLRCSPISGHTSVYWYQQALGLGLQFLLWYDEGEERNRGNFPPRFSGRQFPNYSSELNVNALELEDSALYLCASSNPGSGYEQYFGPGTRLTVT.

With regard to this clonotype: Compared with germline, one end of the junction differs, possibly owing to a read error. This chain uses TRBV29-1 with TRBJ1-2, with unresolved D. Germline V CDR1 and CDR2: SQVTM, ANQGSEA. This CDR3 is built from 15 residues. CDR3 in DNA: TGCGGCGTTGAAGATGATGAGGGCGGAGGCGGAGGCTACACCTTC. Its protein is CGVEDDEGGGGGYTF.

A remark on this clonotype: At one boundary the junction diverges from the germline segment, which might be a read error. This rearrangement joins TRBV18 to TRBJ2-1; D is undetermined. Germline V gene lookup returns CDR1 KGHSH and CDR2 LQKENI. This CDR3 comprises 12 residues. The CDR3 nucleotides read TGTGCCCGCTCACCACCCGGCCAGGAGCAGTTCTTC. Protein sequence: CARSPPGQEQFF.

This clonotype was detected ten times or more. The CDR3 loop reads CASSQAGTGLETQYF. CDR3 DNA: TGCGCCAGCAGCCAAGCAGGGACAGGGTTAGAGACCCAGTACTTC. The chain recombines TRBV4-1 with TRBJ2-5, with 9 bases matching TRBD1. Trimming at V came to 1 base and at J to 4 bases, leaving 4 bases not matched to a gene. The germline CDR1 and CDR2 sequences are MGHRA and YSYEKL. The CDR3 is 15 amino acids.

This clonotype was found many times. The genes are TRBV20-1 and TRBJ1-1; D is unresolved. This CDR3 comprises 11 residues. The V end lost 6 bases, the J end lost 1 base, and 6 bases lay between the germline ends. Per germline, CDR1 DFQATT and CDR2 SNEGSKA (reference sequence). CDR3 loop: CSAISNTEAFF. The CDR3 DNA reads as TGCAGTGCCATATCGAACACTGAAGCTTTCTTT.

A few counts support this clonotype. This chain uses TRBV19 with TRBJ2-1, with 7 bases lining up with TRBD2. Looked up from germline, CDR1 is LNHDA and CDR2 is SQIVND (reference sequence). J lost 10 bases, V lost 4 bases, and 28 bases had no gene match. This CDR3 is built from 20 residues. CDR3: CASSTYPTLGTAGAKSEQFF. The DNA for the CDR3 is TGTGCCAGTAGTACCTACCCGACTTTAGGGACGGCGGGAGCGAAGTCGGAGCAGTTCTTC.

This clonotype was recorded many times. CDR3 protein: CASKGTGVQPQHF. The DNA of the CDR3 is TGTGCCAGTAAAGGAACAGGGGTCCAGCCCCAGCATTTT. The V call is TRBV27, the J call TRBJ1-5, with 7 positions matching TRBD1. Germline V gene lookup returns CDR1 MNHEY and CDR2 SMNVEV (reference sequence). V shed 9 bases and J 7 bases; nucleotides not matched to a gene: 9. The CDR3 runs to 13 residues.

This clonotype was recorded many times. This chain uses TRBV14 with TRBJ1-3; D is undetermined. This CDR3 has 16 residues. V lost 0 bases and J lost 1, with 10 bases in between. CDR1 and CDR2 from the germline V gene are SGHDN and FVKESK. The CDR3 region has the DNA TGTGCCAGCAGCCAAGACCCCAGCTGGTCTGGAAACACCATATATTTT. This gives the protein CASSQDPSWSGNTIYF. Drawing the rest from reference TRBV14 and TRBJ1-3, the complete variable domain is EAGVTQFPSHSVIEKGQTVTLRCDPISGHDNLYWYRRVMGKEIKFLLHFVKESKQDESGMPNNRFLAERTGGTYSTLKVQPAELEDSGVYFCASSQDPSWSGNTIYFGEGSWLTVV.

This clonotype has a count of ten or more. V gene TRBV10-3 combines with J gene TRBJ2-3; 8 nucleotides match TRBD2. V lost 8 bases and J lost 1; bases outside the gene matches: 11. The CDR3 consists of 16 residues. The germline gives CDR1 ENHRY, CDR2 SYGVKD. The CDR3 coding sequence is TGTGCCATCCGTAGCGGGGCGACTGGGGGCACAGATACGCAGTATTTT. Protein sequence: CAIRSGATGGTDTQYF.

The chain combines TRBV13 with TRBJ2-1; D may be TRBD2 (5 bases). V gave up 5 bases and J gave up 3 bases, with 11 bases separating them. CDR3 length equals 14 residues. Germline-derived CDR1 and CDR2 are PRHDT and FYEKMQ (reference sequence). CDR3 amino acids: CASSPSGGYNEQFF. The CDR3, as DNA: TGTGCCAGCAGCCCCTCCGGAGGCTACAATGAGCAGTTCTTC.

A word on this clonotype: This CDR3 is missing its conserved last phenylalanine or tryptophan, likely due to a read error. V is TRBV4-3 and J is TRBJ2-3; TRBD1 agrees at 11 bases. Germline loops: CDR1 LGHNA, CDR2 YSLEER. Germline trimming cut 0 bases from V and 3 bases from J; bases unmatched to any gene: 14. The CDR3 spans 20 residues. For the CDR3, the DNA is TGCGCCAGCAGCCAAGATCCGGGAGGACAGGGGGCCTTTAGGACAGATACGCAGTATTTA. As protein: CASSQDPGGQGAFRTDTQYL.

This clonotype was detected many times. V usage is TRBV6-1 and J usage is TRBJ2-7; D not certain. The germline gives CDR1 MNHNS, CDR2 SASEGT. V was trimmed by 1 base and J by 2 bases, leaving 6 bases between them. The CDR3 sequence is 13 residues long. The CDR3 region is CASSEGTAYEQYF. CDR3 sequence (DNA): TGTGCCAGCAGTGAAGGGACCGCCTACGAGCAGTACTTC.

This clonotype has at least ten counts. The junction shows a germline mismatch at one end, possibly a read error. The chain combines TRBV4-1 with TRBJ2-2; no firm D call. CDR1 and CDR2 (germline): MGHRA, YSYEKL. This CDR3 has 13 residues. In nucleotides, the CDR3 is TGTGCCAGCAGCCCAACGAACACCGGGGAGCTGTTTTTT. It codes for CASSPTNTGELFF.

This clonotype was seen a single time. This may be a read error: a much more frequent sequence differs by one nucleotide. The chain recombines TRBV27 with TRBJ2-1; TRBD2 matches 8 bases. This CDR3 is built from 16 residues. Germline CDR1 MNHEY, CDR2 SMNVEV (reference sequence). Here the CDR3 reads CASGLSLGTRRSEQFF. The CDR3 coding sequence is TGTGCCAGCGGTTTATCCTTGGGGACTAGAAGAAGTGAGCAGTTCTTC.

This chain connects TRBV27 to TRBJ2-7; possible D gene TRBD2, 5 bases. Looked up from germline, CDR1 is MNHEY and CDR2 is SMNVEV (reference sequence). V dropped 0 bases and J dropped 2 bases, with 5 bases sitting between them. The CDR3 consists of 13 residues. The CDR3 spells CASSLSGAYEQYF. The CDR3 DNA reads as TGTGCCAGCAGTTTATCGGGAGCCTACGAGCAGTACTTC.

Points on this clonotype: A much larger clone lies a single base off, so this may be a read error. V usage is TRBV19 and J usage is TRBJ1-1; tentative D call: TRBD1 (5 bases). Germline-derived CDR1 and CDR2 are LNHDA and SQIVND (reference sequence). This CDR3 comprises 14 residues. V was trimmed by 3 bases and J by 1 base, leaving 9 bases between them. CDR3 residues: CASSMGGGNTEAFF. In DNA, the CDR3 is TGTGCCAGTAGTATGGGCGGGGGGAACACTGAAGCTTTCTTT.

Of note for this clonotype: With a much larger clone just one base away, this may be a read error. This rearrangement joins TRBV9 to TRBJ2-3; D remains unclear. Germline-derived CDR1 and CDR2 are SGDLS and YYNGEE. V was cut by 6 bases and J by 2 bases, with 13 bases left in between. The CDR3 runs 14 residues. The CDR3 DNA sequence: TGTGCCAGCAACTCCAACACAAACACAGATACGCAGTATTTT. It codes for CASNSNTNTDTQYF.

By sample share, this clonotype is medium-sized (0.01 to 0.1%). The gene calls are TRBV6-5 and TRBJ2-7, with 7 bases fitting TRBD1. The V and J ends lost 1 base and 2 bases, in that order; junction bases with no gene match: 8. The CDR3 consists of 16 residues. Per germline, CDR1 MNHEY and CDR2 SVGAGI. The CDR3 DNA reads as TGTGCCAGCAGTTACTTAGGGACCGGGACAGCCTACGAGCAGTACTTC. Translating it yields CASSYLGTGTAYEQYF.